The source of this T cell receptor (beta chain) is a study of blood T cell repertoires in COVID-19. About the study: The origin of the acute and convalescent COVID-19 samples was the United States, Italy and Spain. T cells, B-cell-depleted T cells, or PBMCs provided the cDNA or gDNA that served as material.

Per the study methods: Scientists estimated how many nucleated cells there were by amplifying reference gene primers. Assay: immunoSEQ multiplex PCR; the TCRdb copy retains only in-frame clones and omits some. The V and J calls and the clone size are those of that table, but D and trimming were determined from the DNA. Among 91,000 or so clones, about 86% were seen once, and the ten largest hold 10% to 15%. Trimming removed 1 base from V and 6 bases from J, with 12 bases in between. The germline CDR1 and CDR2 sequences are SGHTA and FQGNSA. CDR3 length: 14 residues. This clone appeared once. The chain joins TRBV7-2 to TRBJ1-1; D unclear. The material sequenced was peripheral blood. This TCR was sampled from a woman in her sixties or seventies in a cohort sampled during active or convalescent COVID-19. CDR3 nucleotide sequence: TGTGCCAGCAGCTTAGGGGTACCGAGGGCTGAAGCTTTCTTT. The encoded protein is CASSLGVPRAEAFF.